This TCR beta chain was identified during a study of blood T cell repertoires in COVID-19. Study context: COVID-19 samples collected from the United States, Italy and Spain covered acute and convalescent phases. Sources were T cells, B-cell-depleted T cells, or PBMCs; the material itself was cDNA or gDNA.

Study processing details: By means of reference gene primer amplification, nucleated cell counts were estimated. Sequencing used immunoSEQ multiplex PCR; TCRdb keeps in-frame clones, though not all of them. Clone size and V and J calls were adopted from that table, with D and trimming inferred from the DNA. Among approximately 260,000 clones, approximately 82% were seen once, and the ten largest hold 4% to 6%. V was clipped by 0 bases and J by 0 bases, with 9 bases between them. The CDR3 totals 16 residues. The rearrangement joins TRBV23-1 to TRBJ1-3; D ambiguous. TRBV23-1 is an ORF for which the function is uncertain. The specimen sequenced was peripheral blood. The source is a woman older than 75 with active or convalescent COVID-19. The chain's CDR3 is CASSQSPGLSGNTIYF. CDR3 nucleotide sequence: TGCGCCAGCAGTCAATCCCCAGGTCTCTCTGGAAACACCATATATTTT.